The 21 T cell receptor beta chains below all came from one sample that was sequenced in a study of cytomegalovirus exposure and HLA in healthy donors. The PCR employed 60 Vbeta primers together with 13 Jbeta primers. The repertoire was sequenced with immunoSEQ multiplex PCR; TCRdb's copy has only in-frame clones and lacks some. This sample has about 140,000 clones, with roughly three fifths found just once. The sample comprised PBMCs. The receptors derive from a woman aged 55-75 years in good health and CMV-seronegative.

This clone was observed a few times. The genes are TRBV19 and TRBJ2-1; perhaps TRBD1 as D (8 bases). Between the trimmed V and J ends, which lost 4 bases and 5 bases, there was a span of 15 bases. The germline V gene encodes CDR1 LNHDA and CDR2 SQIVND (reference sequence). CDR3 length: 15 amino acids. CDR3 DNA: TGTGCCAGTAGTAGGTTCACAGGGGGGGACAATGAGCAGTTCTTC. It translates to CASSRFTGGDNEQFF.

Here the CDR3 reads CASSELDVLRRGGSYEQYF. CDR3 nucleotide sequence: TGTGCCAGCAGTGAACTAGATGTTTTGAGGCGGGGGGGCTCCTACGAGCAGTACTTC. This chain uses TRBV6-1 with TRBJ2-5, with 9 nucleotides matching TRBD2. The DNA end lines up better with TRBJ2-7; the J call may be wrong. CDR3 size: 19 residues. CDR1 and CDR2 (germline): MNHNS, SASEGT.

V usage is TRBV19 and J usage is TRBJ1-5; weak D call: TRBD1 (6 bases). V lost 5 bases and J 6 bases, leaving 11 bases between the germline ends. Germline CDR1 is LNHDA and CDR2 is SQIVND (reference sequence). The CDR3 runs to 13 residues. The CDR3 loop is CASSFQGTQPQHF. Written as DNA, the CDR3 is TGTGCCAGTAGTTTTCAGGGGACTCAGCCCCAGCATTTT.

The rearrangement links TRBV27 to TRBJ2-3, with 10 bases lining up with TRBD1. Germline values: CDR1 MNHEY, CDR2 SMNVEV (reference sequence). The CDR3 consists of 17 residues. The V segment lost 5 bases and the J segment 0 bases; nucleotides outside the gene matches: 8. The CDR3 region is CASSPDRGRRSTDTQYF. The CDR3, as DNA: TGTGCCAGCAGTCCCGACAGGGGGCGTCGGAGCACAGATACGCAGTATTTT.

The V call is TRBV5-1, the J call TRBJ1-1; 7 bases fit TRBD1. Germline CDR1 is SGHRS and CDR2 is YFSETQ. V lost 0 bases, J lost 3 bases, and 5 bases stayed unmatched. The CDR3 covers 15 residues. The CDR3 DNA reads TGCGCCAGCAGCTTGGAGGGCAGGGGGTACACTGAAGCTTTCTTT. It encodes CASSLEGRGYTEAFF.

V usage is TRBV7-8 and J usage is TRBJ2-1, with a tentative D call TRBD2 (5 bases). The V end was cut by 1 base, the J end by 10 bases, with 17 bases between. Germline lookup yields CDR1 SGHVS and CDR2 FQNEAQ. This CDR3 comprises 15 residues. The CDR3: CASSLGGAPMREQFF. The CDR3 nucleotides read TGTGCCAGCAGCTTAGGGGGAGCGCCAATGCGGGAGCAGTTCTTC.

The genes are TRBV15 and TRBJ2-1; 11 nucleotides align to TRBD1. Germline CDR1 and CDR2: LNHNV and YYDKDF (reference sequence). After removal of 2 bases from V and 6 bases from J, the junction contained 9 bases not matched to a gene. The CDR3 contains 17 residues. The CDR3 loop is CATSRNPGTGGGNEQFF. The CDR3 nucleotides are TGTGCCACCAGCAGAAACCCTGGGACAGGGGGGGGCAATGAGCAGTTCTTC.

V usage is TRBV18 and J usage is TRBJ2-3; possible D gene TRBD1, 5 bases. The CDR3 has 16 amino acids. Trimming pared 3 bases from V and 2 bases from J, leaving 15 bases between. In germline, CDR1 is KGHSH, CDR2 LQKENI. CDR3 residues: CASSPVGHPYTDTQYF. In DNA form, the CDR3 reads TGTGCCAGCTCACCGGTCGGACATCCTTACACAGATACGCAGTATTTT.

This chain uses TRBV6-6 with TRBJ2-3; the D gene is possibly TRBD2 (6 bases). The CDR3 has 14 amino acids. V lost 6 bases and J lost 2, with 12 bases in between. Looked up from germline, CDR1 is MNHNY and CDR2 is SVGAGI (reference sequence). CDR3 loop: CASSRDFTTDTQYF. The CDR3 coding sequence is TGTGCCAGCAGCCGGGACTTCACCACAGATACGCAGTATTTT.

This rearrangement joins TRBV5-6 to TRBJ1-2, with D possibly TRBD1 on 6 matching bases. The CDR3 is made up of 15 amino acids. In germline, CDR1 is SGHDT, CDR2 YYEEEE. The V and J ends lost 4 bases and 3 bases respectively, with 16 bases between them. CDR3 DNA sequence: TGTGCCAGCAGCCCCTCGAACAGGGCCTACTATGGCTACACCTTC. It specifies CASSPSNRAYYGYTF. Full variable domain (missing parts from reference TRBV5-6 and TRBJ1-2): DAGVTQSPTHLIKTRGQQVTLRCSPKSGHDTVSWYQQALGQGPQFIFQYYEEEERQRGNFPDRFSGHQFPNYSSELNVNALLLGDSALYLCASSPSNRAYYGYTFGSGTRLTVV.

This chain joins TRBV9 and TRBJ2-7; D possibly corresponds to TRBD2 (6 bases). CDR3 length: 11 amino acids. The germline gives CDR1 SGDLS, CDR2 YYNGEE. The V and J ends lost 4 bases and 5 bases respectively, with 7 bases between them. The chain's CDR3 is CASSRGDEQYF. CDR3 sequence (DNA): TGTGCCAGCAGCCGCGGGGACGAGCAGTACTTC.

The CDR3 is CSVAHGDYTF. Here the CDR3 DNA reads TGCAGCGTTGCACACGGGGACTACACCTTC. The chain employs TRBV29-1 and TRBJ1-2; D unclear. V was clipped by 4 bases and J by 10 bases, with 10 bases between them. This CDR3 has 10 amino acids. The germline V gene has CDR1 SQVTM and CDR2 ANQGSEA.

J is TRBJ1-2 and V is TRBV6-6; 8 bases map to TRBD1. This CDR3 comprises 13 residues. Trimming removed 5 bases from V and 8 bases from J; junction bases left unmatched: 7. Germline CDR1 and CDR2: MNHNY and SVGAGI (reference sequence). This chain's CDR3 is CASSGQGLGGYTF. The CDR3 coding sequence is TGTGCCAGCAGTGGACAGGGATTGGGCGGCTACACCTTC.

This clone was picked up one time. V is TRBV6-1 and J is TRBJ1-2; D unresolved. The germline V gene has CDR1 MNHNS and CDR2 SASEGT. The CDR3 consists of 13 residues. V dropped 1 base and J dropped 4 bases, with 7 bases sitting between them. The CDR3 coding sequence is TGTGCCAGCAGTGAAGTGTCTCCCTATGGCTACACCTTC. Its translation is CASSEVSPYGYTF.

On this clone itself: Other DNA sequences of this sample code for an identical CDR3. J is TRBJ1-1 and V is TRBV11-1, with no clear D. V gave up 5 bases and J gave up 2 bases, with 6 bases separating them. This CDR3 has 12 residues. The germline gives CDR1 SGHAT, CDR2 FQDESV (reference sequence). The DNA of the CDR3 is TGTGCCAGCAGCCTTAGCAACACTGAAGCTTTCTTT. Amino acids: CASSLSNTEAFF.

This clone has just a few counts. This chain joins TRBV18 and TRBJ2-3, with 9 bases that match TRBD1. CDR1 KGHSH and CDR2 LQKENI come from the germline V gene. V shed 3 bases, J shed 9 bases, and the junction held 4 bases outside the gene matches. The CDR3 extends over 13 amino acids. For the CDR3, the DNA is TGTGCCAGCTCACCCCGGGACAGGGTCACGCAGTATTTT. It specifies CASSPRDRVTQYF. Variable domain in full (rest from reference TRBV18 and TRBJ2-3): NAGVMQNPRHLVRRRGQEARLRCSPMKGHSHVYWYRQLPEEGLKFMVYLQKENIIDESGMPKERFSAEFPKEGPSILRIQQVVRGDSAAYFCASSPRDRVTQYFGPGTRLTVL.

The genes are TRBV9 and TRBJ1-4; TRBD1 is a possible D gene (6 bases). The CDR3 has 14 residues. CDR1 is SGDLS, CDR2 YYNGEE, per germline. V lost 0 bases and J 8 bases, leaving 11 bases between the germline ends. The CDR3 region has the DNA TGTGCCAGCAGCGTAGTGCCCACAGGGGAAAAACTGTTTTTT. Translated: CASSVVPTGEKLFF.

V and J are TRBV13 and TRBJ2-7; 8 bases are a match to TRBD2. Losses at the gene ends were 7 bases for V and 3 bases for J; bases not matched to a gene: 2. There are 12 residues in the CDR3. Germline CDR1 is PRHDT and CDR2 is FYEKMQ (reference sequence). This chain's CDR3 is CASTRGGYEQYF. The CDR3 coding sequence is TGTGCCAGCACCCGGGGGGGCTACGAGCAGTACTTC. Supplemented by reference TRBV13 and TRBJ2-7, the full variable domain reads AAGVIQSPRHLIKEKRETATLKCYPIPRHDTVYWYQQGPGQDPQFLISFYEKMQSDKGSIPDRFSAQQFSDYHSELNMSSLELGDSALYFCASTRGGYEQYFGPGTRLTVT.

This chain connects TRBV5-6 to TRBJ2-5, with 7 bases fitting TRBD1. The CDR3 length is 15 residues. Trimming removed 3 bases from V and 2 bases from J; junction bases left unmatched: 7. Germline loops: CDR1 SGHDT, CDR2 YYEEEE. The DNA for the CDR3 is TGTGCCAGCAGCTCGTGGGACAGAGCTCAAGAGACCCAGTACTTC. Its translation: CASSSWDRAQETQYF. The full variable domain, completed using reference TRBV5-6 and TRBJ2-5, is DAGVTQSPTHLIKTRGQQVTLRCSPKSGHDTVSWYQQALGQGPQFIFQYYEEEERQRGNFPDRFSGHQFPNYSSELNVNALLLGDSALYLCASSSWDRAQETQYFGPGTRLLVL.

This clone was detected a few times. The V gene is TRBV5-4, the J gene TRBJ2-2, with TRBD2 as a possible D gene (5 bases). The CDR3 covers 13 residues. CDR1 is SGHNT, CDR2 YYREEE, per germline (reference sequence). V was trimmed by 0 bases and J by 5 bases, leaving 5 bases between them. The CDR3 here is CASSLGGTGELFF. The CDR3, as DNA: TGTGCCAGCAGCTTGGGAGGGACCGGGGAGCTGTTTTTT.

This rearrangement joins TRBV5-1 to TRBJ2-1, with TRBD2 matching over 8 bases. Germline V CDR1 and CDR2: SGHRS, YFSETQ. J gave up 3 bases and V 7 bases, and 9 bases lay outside the gene matches. CDR3 length: 15 residues. In DNA, the CDR3 is TGCGCCAGCGCTTCGGGGGGGGCAGACTACAATGAGCAGTTCTTC. Translating gives CASASGGADYNEQFF.